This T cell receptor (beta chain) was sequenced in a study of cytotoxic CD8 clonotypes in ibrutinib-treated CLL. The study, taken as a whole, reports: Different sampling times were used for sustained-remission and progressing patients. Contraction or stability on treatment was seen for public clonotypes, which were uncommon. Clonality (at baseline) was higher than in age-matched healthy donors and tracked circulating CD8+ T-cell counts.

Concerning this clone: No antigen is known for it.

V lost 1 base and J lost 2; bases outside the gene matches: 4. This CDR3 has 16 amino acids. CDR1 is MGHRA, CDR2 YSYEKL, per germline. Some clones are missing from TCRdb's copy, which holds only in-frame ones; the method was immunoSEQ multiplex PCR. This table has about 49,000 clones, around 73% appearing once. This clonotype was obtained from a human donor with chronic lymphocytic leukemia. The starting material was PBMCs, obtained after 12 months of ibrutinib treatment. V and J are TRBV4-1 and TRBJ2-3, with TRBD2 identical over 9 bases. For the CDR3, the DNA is TGCGCCAGCAGCCAAGTGAGCGGGGGGCCCACAGATACGCAGTATTTT. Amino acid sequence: CASSQVSGGPTDTQYF.